Shown below are 24 T cell receptor beta chains from a single sample sequenced in a study of shared clonotypes between healthy human individuals. Profiled with immunoSEQ multiplex PCR; TCRdb holds only in-frame clones, not every one. The table includes nearly 1,000,000 clones, approximately 80% detected once. The sample was memory CD4+ T cells sorted from blood. Subset of the sample: CD45RA-negative fraction. The receptors shown here come from a young man in good health.

J is TRBJ1-2 and V is TRBV6-5, with D perhaps matching TRBD1 (6 bases). The CDR3 is made up of 12 amino acids. V was shortened by 6 bases and J by 8 bases, with 13 bases between the two germline ends. Germline-derived CDR1 and CDR2 are MNHEY and SVGAGI. The CDR3 DNA reads as TGTGCCAGCAGATACAGGGAGTGGGGCTACACCTTC. Translating gives CASRYREWGYTF.

This chain joins TRBV7-8 and TRBJ1-5, with TRBD1 as a possible D gene (5 bases). The germline gives CDR1 SGHVS, CDR2 FQNEAQ. The CDR3 runs 16 residues. V shed 5 bases and J shed 2 bases, with 16 bases lying between them. The CDR3 is CASSRGTTVGNQPQHF. The CDR3 DNA follows: TGTGCCAGCAGCCGTGGGACGACCGTCGGCAATCAGCCCCAGCATTTT.

For this clone: One junction end does not reproduce the germline sequence, and a read error may be involved. The chain links TRBV6-5 to TRBJ2-1, with 16 bases identical to TRBD2. Germline V gene sequence: CDR1 MNHEY, CDR2 SVGAGI. This CDR3 spans 15 amino acids. This CDR3 is CDPRGTSGRGHEQFF. Here the CDR3 DNA reads TGCGACCCACGAGGGACTAGCGGGAGGGGACATGAGCAGTTCTTC.

This chain uses TRBV7-6 with TRBJ1-5; D is uncertain. The CDR3 length is 13 residues. Germline lookup yields CDR1 SGHVS and CDR2 FNYEAQ. V lost 5 bases, J lost 3 bases, and 8 bases lay in between. The CDR3 sequence is CASSLDYNQPQHF. The CDR3 DNA reads as TGTGCCAGCAGCCTGGATTACAATCAGCCCCAGCATTTT. Using reference TRBV7-6 and TRBJ1-5 for the parts outside the CDR3, the full variable domain is GAGVSQSPRYKVTKRGQDVALRCDPISGHVSLYWYRQALGQGPEFLTYFNYEAQQDKSGLPNDRFSAERPEGSISTLTIQRTEQRDSAMYRCASSLDYNQPQHFGDGTRLSIL.

This clone was detected many times. The chain is built from TRBV7-2 and TRBJ2-3; perhaps TRBD1 as D (5 bases). The CDR3 length is 13 residues. V lost 4 bases and J lost 5, with 10 bases in between. Germline-derived CDR1 and CDR2 are SGHTA and FQGNSA. CDR3 bases: TGTGCCAGCAGCTGGCTGGGGCGAGATACGCAGTATTTT. Protein sequence: CASSWLGRDTQYF.

The J gene is TRBJ2-2, the V gene TRBV30, with a possible D match to TRBD1 (6 bases). The germline CDR1 and CDR2 sequences are GTSNPN and SVGIG (reference sequence). Between the trimmed V and J ends, which lost 3 bases and 0 bases, there was a span of 8 bases. CDR3 length: 14 amino acids. The CDR3 reads CAWRDRTNTGELFF. In nucleotides, the CDR3 is TGTGCCTGGAGGGACAGAACGAACACCGGGGAGCTGTTTTTT.

This clone has more than one count but fewer than ten. The CDR3 region has the DNA TGTGCCAGCAGTTACCCTCTGGACAGCCCCTACGAGCAGTACTTC. Translated, it gives CASSYPLDSPYEQYF. V usage is TRBV6-6 and J usage is TRBJ2-7, with a weak D call TRBD1 (6 bases). The CDR3 covers 15 residues. The V gene lost 2 bases and the J gene lost 2 bases, with 13 bases spanning the gap. Germline V gives CDR1 MNHNY, CDR2 SVGAGI (reference sequence).

This clone was detected only a few times. This chain connects TRBV7-3 to TRBJ2-2; maybe TRBD2 (5 bases). The CDR3 is made up of 14 amino acids. Trimming removed 5 bases from V and 7 bases from J, with 14 bases in between. CDR1 SGHTA and CDR2 FQGTGA come from the germline V gene. The DNA for the CDR3 is TGTGCCAGCAGCCTACGGGGAGACGGCGGGGAGCTGTTTTTT. This encodes CASSLRGDGGELFF.

About this clone itself: Additional DNA sequences in this sample encode the identical CDR3. The V and J genes are TRBV9 and TRBJ1-4, with D uncertain. Per the germline V gene, CDR1 is SGDLS and CDR2 is YYNGEE. The CDR3 is 13 amino acids. With 3 bases removed from V and 8 bases from J, the gap between germline ends came to 11 bases. The CDR3 bases are TGTGCCAGCAGCGGACGGGCGGGAGAAAAACTGTTTTTT. Residues: CASSGRAGEKLFF.

The gene calls are TRBV6-5 and TRBJ2-5; possibly TRBD1 for D (7 bases). The germline gives CDR1 MNHEY, CDR2 SVGAGI. The length of the CDR3 is 16 residues. Trimming took 4 bases from V and 5 from J, leaving 20 bases between them. The CDR3 DNA reads as TGTGCCAGCAGTTTCGGGACAGCGGGCGGCGAGGAGACCCAGTACTTC. It yields the protein CASSFGTAGGEETQYF.

The chain recombines TRBV14 with TRBJ1-1, with D uncertain. Trimming stripped 4 bases from V and 8 bases from J, with 14 bases between. This CDR3 is 13 amino acids long. The germline CDR1 and CDR2 sequences are SGHDN and FVKESK. The CDR3 DNA sequence: TGTGCCAGCAGCCTCCGACCTGGAGCGGAAGCTTTCTTT. It codes for CASSLRPGAEAFF.

Concerning this clone: At one end, the junction sequence differs from germline, possibly due to a read error. J is TRBJ2-1 and V is TRBV2, with D perhaps TRBD1 or TRBD2 (6 bases each). The CDR3 has 11 residues. Germline-derived CDR1 and CDR2 are SNHLY and FYNNEI. CDR3 bases: TGTGCCAGCAGTGAGGACTCTAGGGGGGTCTTC. Its protein is CASSEDSRGVF.

This chain connects TRBV7-2 to TRBJ2-5; D is perhaps TRBD1 (6 bases). In germline, CDR1 is SGHTA, CDR2 FQGNSA. The CDR3 runs to 15 residues. Deletions cut 5 bases from V and 5 bases from J, with 18 bases between. The CDR3 nucleotides read TGTGCCAGCAGCATAAACCTGGACAGTCTGGAGACCCAGTACTTC. This gives the protein CASSINLDSLETQYF.

The sample holds a few counts of this clone. For the CDR3, the DNA is TGTGCCAGCAGCCCGGACAGAGCCTACGAGCAGTACTTC. Encoded protein: CASSPDRAYEQYF. V and J are TRBV9 and TRBJ2-7, with TRBD1 as a possible D gene (6 bases). Germline CDR1 reads SGDLS; CDR2 reads YYNGEE. The V end was cut by 4 bases, the J end by 2 bases, with 10 bases between. The CDR3 consists of 13 residues.

This clone has a handful of counts. Other DNA sequences within the sample encode an identical CDR3. The J gene is TRBJ1-2, the V gene TRBV5-1; D not resolved. V lost 0 bases to trimming and J lost 3 bases, with 6 bases between them. Germline assignment: CDR1 SGHRS and CDR2 YFSETQ. The CDR3 is 13 residues long. CDR3 residues: CASSLGGDYGYTF. The CDR3 coding sequence is TGCGCCAGCAGCTTGGGTGGAGACTATGGCTACACCTTC.

This rearrangement joins TRBV21-1 to TRBJ2-7; the table names TRBD2, a call not compared with the DNA. TRBV21-1 represents a pseudogene. The CDR3 extends over 15 amino acids. The CDR3 here is CASSNFLAGAYEQYF. CDR3 DNA: TGTGCCAGCAGCAATTTTCTAGCGGGCGCCTACGAGCAGTACTTC.

CDR3 coding DNA: TGTGCCTGGAGTGTGAGGGTCACAGATACGCAGTATTTT. It encodes CAWSVRVTDTQYF. V and J are TRBV30 and TRBJ2-3; D perhaps matches TRBD2 (5 bases). The germline V gene has CDR1 GTSNPN and CDR2 SVGIG (reference sequence). Trimming left V 0 bases short and J 2 bases short, with 6 bases between. The CDR3 loop spans 13 amino acids.

The CDR3 is CASSLRPGSGNTIYF. CDR3 in DNA: TGTGCCAGCAGCTTAAGGCCTGGCTCTGGAAACACCATATATTTT. This chain connects TRBV7-2 to TRBJ1-3; D is unresolved. Germline V CDR1 and CDR2: SGHTA, FQGNSA. There are 15 residues in the CDR3. V shed 2 bases and J shed 0 bases, with 8 bases lying between them.

The chain employs TRBV6-6 and TRBJ2-1; TRBD1 matches at 10 bases. The germline V gene encodes CDR1 MNHNY and CDR2 SVGAGI (reference sequence). V lost 8 bases to trimming and J lost 1 base; unmatched junction nucleotides: 5. This CDR3 is built from 15 residues. The CDR3 nucleotides are TGTGCCAGCCTCAGGACAGGGGGGTCCTACAATGAGCAGTTCTTC. Translating gives CASLRTGGSYNEQFF.

The gene calls are TRBV5-6 and TRBJ1-6; D call uncertain. Trimming cost V 6 bases and J 3 bases, with 16 bases left between them. This CDR3 has 16 residues. Germline V gene data show CDR1 as SGHDT and CDR2 as YYEEEE. CDR3 residues: CASTSPILHYNSPLHF. CDR3 DNA sequence: TGTGCCAGCACCTCACCAATTTTGCACTATAATTCACCCCTCCACTTT.

This clone was seen more than once but under ten times. This chain uses TRBV5-1 with TRBJ1-1; 7 bases fit TRBD1. CDR1 SGHRS and CDR2 YFSETQ come from the germline V gene. V dropped 3 bases and J dropped 3; count of bases not matched to a gene: 2. This CDR3 has 13 residues. DNA of the CDR3: TGCGCCAGCAGCTCGGGACAGTACACTGAAGCTTTCTTT. Its translation: CASSSGQYTEAFF.

The chain combines TRBV6-5 with TRBJ2-3, with 7 bases lining up with TRBD2. This CDR3 has 12 amino acids. Germline V gene sequence: CDR1 MNHEY, CDR2 SVGAGI. J gave up 4 bases and V 8 bases, and 3 bases lay outside the gene matches. The CDR3 reads CASLADPDTQYF. DNA of the CDR3: TGTGCCAGCCTAGCGGATCCAGATACGCAGTATTTT.

This clone occurred many times. The rearrangement links TRBV4-3 to TRBJ1-6; D call uncertain. V lost 1 base to trimming and J lost 6 bases, with 16 bases between them. The CDR3 loop spans 17 amino acids. Germline CDR1 reads LGHNA; CDR2 reads YSLEER. The CDR3 DNA sequence: TGCGCCAGCAGCCAAGGGGGTACGGCAGGAGGTAATTCACCCCTCCACTTT. As protein: CASSQGGTAGGNSPLHF.

This chain links TRBV7-2 with TRBJ2-3, with D possibly matching TRBD2 (7 bases). The CDR3 spans 17 residues. The germline gives CDR1 SGHTA, CDR2 FQGNSA. Trimming cost V 6 bases and J 3 bases, with 22 bases left between them. The CDR3 here is CASSPFPGGGHTDTQYF. The CDR3 DNA follows: TGTGCCAGCAGTCCCTTCCCGGGCGGGGGCCATACAGATACGCAGTATTTT. Combining the CDR3 with reference TRBV7-2 and TRBJ2-3 gives the whole variable domain GAGVSQSPSNKVTEKGKDVELRCDPISGHTALYWYRQSLGQGLEFLIYFQGNSAPDKSGLPSDRFSAERTGGSVSTLTIQRTQQEDSAVYLCASSPFPGGGHTDTQYFGPGTRLTVL.